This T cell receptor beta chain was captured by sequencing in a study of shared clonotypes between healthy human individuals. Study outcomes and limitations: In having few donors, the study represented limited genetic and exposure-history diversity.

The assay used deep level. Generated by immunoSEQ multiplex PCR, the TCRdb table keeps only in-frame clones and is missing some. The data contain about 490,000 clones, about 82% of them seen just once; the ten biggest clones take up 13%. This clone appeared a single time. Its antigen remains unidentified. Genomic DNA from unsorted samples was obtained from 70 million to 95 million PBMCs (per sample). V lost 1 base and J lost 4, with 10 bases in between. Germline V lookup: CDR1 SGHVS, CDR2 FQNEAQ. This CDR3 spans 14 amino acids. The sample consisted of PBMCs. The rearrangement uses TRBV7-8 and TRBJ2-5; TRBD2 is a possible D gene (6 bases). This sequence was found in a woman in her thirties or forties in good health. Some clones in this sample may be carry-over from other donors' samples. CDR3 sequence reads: CASSLGLGVETQYF. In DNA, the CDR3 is TGTGCCAGCAGCTTAGGACTAGGAGTAGAGACCCAGTACTTC.